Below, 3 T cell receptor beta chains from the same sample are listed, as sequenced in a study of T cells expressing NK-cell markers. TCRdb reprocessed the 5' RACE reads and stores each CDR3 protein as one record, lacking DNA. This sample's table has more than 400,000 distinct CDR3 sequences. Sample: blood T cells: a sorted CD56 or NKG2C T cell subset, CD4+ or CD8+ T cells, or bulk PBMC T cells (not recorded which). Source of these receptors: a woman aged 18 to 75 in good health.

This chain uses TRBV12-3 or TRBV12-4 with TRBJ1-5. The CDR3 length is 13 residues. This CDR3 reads CASSLEGGQPQHF.

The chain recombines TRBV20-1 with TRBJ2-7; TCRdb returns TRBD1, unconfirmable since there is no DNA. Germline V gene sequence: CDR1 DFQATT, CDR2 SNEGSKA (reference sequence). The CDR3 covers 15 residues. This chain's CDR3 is CSAPYRGPFSYEQYF.

This CDR3 reads CASSPGLFSTDTQYF. V gene TRBV7-2 combines with J gene TRBJ2-3; as DNA is missing, the TRBD2 call by TCRdb cannot be tested. The CDR3 totals 15 residues. In germline, CDR1 is SGHTA, CDR2 FQGNSA.